The 19 T cell receptor beta chains reported below all come from one sample, sequenced in a study of shared clonotypes between healthy human individuals. Cells designated naive CD8 were CD45RO-negative and were positively selected for CCR7, with terminally differentiated effector memory CD45RA+ cells excluded. Assay used: immunoSEQ multiplex PCR; TCRdb lists only in-frame clones, some missing. The table shows more than 2 million clones, with about 94% occurring only once. Sequenced material: naive CD8+ T cells from PBMCs. The receptors shown here come from a young man in good health. Some clones in this sample may be carry-over from other donors' samples.

V gene TRBV10-3 combines with J gene TRBJ2-1; 14 nucleotides match TRBD2. This CDR3 is 18 amino acids long. V shed 3 bases and J 4 bases; nucleotides not matched to a gene: 8. Germline loops: CDR1 ENHRY, CDR2 SYGVKD. CDR3 residues: CAISEIKTSGGAYNEQFF. The CDR3 bases are TGTGCCATCAGTGAAATAAAGACTAGCGGGGGGGCTTACAATGAGCAGTTCTTC.

V usage is TRBV11-2 and J usage is TRBJ2-1, with TRBD2 matching 10 bases. The CDR3 loop spans 19 amino acids. CDR1 is SGHAT, CDR2 FQNNGV, per germline. V lost 5 bases, J lost 5 bases, and 18 bases stayed unmatched. The DNA of the CDR3 is TGTGCCAGCAGCGACAAAGGCCTAGCGGGAGAGCCTAGGGACAATGAGCAGTTCTTC. Its translation is CASSDKGLAGEPRDNEQFF.

A word on this clone: Other DNA sequences in this specimen translate into the identical CDR3. This sequence joins TRBV27 and TRBJ1-4, with D hard to call. V gave up 6 bases and J gave up 0 bases, with 8 bases separating them. Per the germline V gene, CDR1 is MNHEY and CDR2 is SMNVEV (reference sequence). The CDR3 length is 14 residues. CDR3 region: CASSLLATNEKLFF. As DNA, the CDR3 is TGTGCCAGCAGCCTGCTTGCAACTAATGAAAAACTGTTTTTT.

This clone was seen just once. V gene TRBV7-6 combines with J gene TRBJ2-3; 9 bases fit TRBD2. Germline V CDR1 and CDR2: SGHVS, FNYEAQ. The CDR3 extends over 16 amino acids. With 4 bases clipped from V and 3 bases from J, the junction kept 8 bases outside the gene matches. The CDR3 DNA follows: TGTGCCAGCAGCTCGATAGCGGGAGACGGGACAGATACGCAGTATTTT. Translated: CASSSIAGDGTDTQYF.

The chain uses TRBV10-2 and TRBJ1-6, with D unclear. The V end lost 8 bases, the J end lost 4 bases, and 12 bases lay between the germline ends. CDR3 length: 14 residues. Germline V gives CDR1 WSHSY, CDR2 SAAADI. The CDR3: CASRGREYNSPLHF. In DNA, the CDR3 is TGCGCCAGCCGCGGAAGGGAATATAATTCACCCCTCCACTTT.

This clone was found once. The chain is built from TRBV6-6 and TRBJ2-7, with D possibly being TRBD2 (6 bases). Per the germline V gene, CDR1 is MNHNY and CDR2 is SVGAGI (reference sequence). The CDR3 contains 16 residues. The germline V and J ends were trimmed by 1 base and 2 bases, with 15 bases remaining between them. The CDR3 protein is CASSYFLREAPYEQYF. The CDR3 bases are TGTGCCAGCAGTTACTTCTTGAGGGAGGCCCCCTACGAGCAGTACTTC.

The chain recombines TRBV27 with TRBJ2-7; 7 positions match TRBD2. This CDR3 region has 15 residues. Trimming cost V 6 bases and J 3 bases; bases outside gene matches: 11. Per germline, CDR1 MNHEY and CDR2 SMNVEV (reference sequence). CDR3 DNA: TGTGCCAGCAGCCCCGAGGGCGGGAGCATCTACGAGCAGTACTTC. Its translation is CASSPEGGSIYEQYF.

This clone was seen more than once but under ten times. CDR3 DNA: TGTGCCAGCAGCCCCAGGGGCGCAGAAAGCTCCTACGAGCAGTACTTC. This sequence encodes CASSPRGAESSYEQYF. This sequence joins TRBV7-9 and TRBJ2-5; D may be TRBD1 (6 bases). The DNA end is a closer match to TRBJ2-7, so the J assignment may be wrong. The CDR3 contains 16 residues. Germline V CDR1 and CDR2: SEHNR, FQNEAQ (reference sequence).

This sequence joins TRBV4-1 and TRBJ2-3; 9 nucleotides agree with TRBD2. CDR3 length equals 15 residues. With 8 bases clipped from V and 4 bases from J, the junction kept 10 bases outside the gene matches. Looked up from germline, CDR1 is MGHRA and CDR2 is YSYEKL. CDR3 loop: CASREVAGASDTQYF. CDR3 in DNA: TGCGCCAGCCGGGAGGTAGCGGGGGCGTCAGATACGCAGTATTTT.

The chain joins TRBV25-1 to TRBJ1-1, with no clear D. Germline V gene sequence: CDR1 MGHDK, CDR2 SYGVNS. V was clipped by 3 bases and J by 1 base, with 9 bases between them. CDR3 length: 14 residues. CDR3 DNA sequence: TGTGCCAGCAGTGATAGAACGGAGAACACTGAAGCTTTCTTT. It yields the protein CASSDRTENTEAFF.

This clone turned up a few times. The J gene is TRBJ1-5, the V gene TRBV9; 8 nucleotides line up with TRBD1. From germline, CDR1 is SGDLS and CDR2 YYNGEE. The CDR3 runs 16 residues. After removal of 2 bases from V and 2 bases from J, the junction contained 6 bases not matched to a gene. CDR3 nucleotides: TGTGCCAGCAGCGTGGATGACAGGGGTGGCAATCAGCCCCAGCATTTT. Amino acid sequence: CASSVDDRGGNQPQHF. The complete variable domain, with remaining parts taken from reference TRBV9 and TRBJ1-5, reads DSGVTQTPKHLITATGQRVTLRCSPRSGDLSVYWYQQSLDQGLQFLIQYYNGEERAKGNILERFSAQQFPDLHSELNLSSLELGDSALYFCASSVDDRGGNQPQHFGDGTRLSIL.

The chain employs TRBV13 and TRBJ1-3, with no clear D. The V gene's germline CDR1 is PRHDT and CDR2 FYEKMQ (reference sequence). The CDR3 spans 14 residues. Trimming cost V 7 bases and J 1 base, with 11 bases left between them. CDR3 in amino acids: CASTHVESGNTIYF. CDR3 DNA: TGTGCCAGCACCCACGTGGAATCTGGAAACACCATATATTTT.

This clone was observed a handful of times. A much larger clone lies a single base off, so this may be a read error. Other nucleotide sequences in the sample specify the same CDR3. This rearrangement joins TRBV9 to TRBJ1-1, with unresolved D. CDR1 and CDR2 from the germline V gene are SGDLS and YYNGEE. This CDR3 is built from 13 residues. The V end lost 1 base, the J end lost 1 base, and 5 bases lay between the germline ends. In DNA form, the CDR3 reads TGTGCCAGCAGCGTACGTGGGAACACTGAAGCTTTCTTT. Protein: CASSVRGNTEAFF.

CDR3 region: CASSSSGTSVYEQYF. For the CDR3, the DNA is TGTGCCAGCAGTTCCTCCGGGACTAGTGTTTACGAGCAGTACTTC. V usage is TRBV6-5 and J usage is TRBJ2-7; 8 positions match TRBD2. The CDR3 extends over 15 amino acids. Germline assignment: CDR1 MNHEY and CDR2 SVGAGI. V was pared by 4 bases and J by 4 bases, with 9 bases of the junction left unmatched.

The chain couples TRBV5-1 to TRBJ2-3; 10 bases match TRBD2. This CDR3 is 15 amino acids long. Germline CDR1 and CDR2: SGHRS and YFSETQ. V shed 3 bases, J shed 4 bases, and the junction held 5 bases outside the gene matches. Written as DNA, the CDR3 is TGCGCCAGCAGCTCTAGCGGGAGTGACGCAGATACGCAGTATTTT. This codes for CASSSSGSDADTQYF.

This clone was counted once. The chain couples TRBV9 to TRBJ1-4; D unclear. Germline CDR1 is SGDLS and CDR2 is YYNGEE. This CDR3 is built from 15 residues. Trimming left V 3 bases short and J 3 bases short, with 12 bases between. The CDR3 region has the DNA TGTGCCAGCAGCGACGAGGGTAGAGCTAATGAAAAACTGTTTTTT. Its translation: CASSDEGRANEKLFF.

This rearrangement joins TRBV10-3 to TRBJ1-3; D is perhaps TRBD1 (5 bases). The CDR3 is 10 amino acids. Germline-derived CDR1 and CDR2 are ENHRY and SYGVKD. The germline V and J ends were trimmed by 6 bases and 8 bases, with 5 bases remaining between them. CDR3 residues: CAIRGDTIYF. The CDR3 region has the DNA TGTGCCATCAGGGGGGACACCATATATTTT.

Worth noting for this clone: The sample has other DNA sequences that encode this CDR3 too. The chain joins TRBV5-5 to TRBJ1-5, with TRBD1 identical over 8 bases. This CDR3 region has 12 residues. Germline V gives CDR1 SGHKS, CDR2 YYEKEE (reference sequence). After removal of 3 bases from V and 7 bases from J, the junction contained 0 bases not matched to a gene. CDR3 amino acids: CASSSGGQPQHF. The DNA for the CDR3 is TGTGCCAGCAGCTCAGGGGGCCAGCCCCAGCATTTT.

The V and J genes are TRBV28 and TRBJ2-1; TRBD2 agrees at 11 bases. This CDR3 has 16 amino acids. Per the germline V gene, CDR1 is MDHEN and CDR2 is SYDVKM. J gave up 13 bases and V 5 bases, and 16 bases lay outside the gene matches. CDR3 nucleotides: TGTGCCAGCAGTCCAAGTACGGGACTAGCGGAGATGCCCCAGTTCTTC. Translating gives CASSPSTGLAEMPQFF.